The rows below give T cell receptor beta chains drawn from one sample of a study of blood T cell repertoires in COVID-19. Only in-frame clones appear in the TCRdb table, and some are missing; sequencing was by immunoSEQ multiplex PCR. This table holds about 130,000 clones, about 88% found once. Input material: PBMCs or T cells enriched from blood (not recorded which). The receptors shown here come from a woman aged 50 to 65 who had recovered from COVID-19. The CDR3 runs from the conserved cysteine through the conserved F or W. A D gene is named only where the DNA matches it firmly. Size tells how often a clone was seen (once, few, many) or the class of an expanded clone, and some rows leave it out.

CDR3 protein: CASSLAPGGPFNEQFF
CDR3 DNA: TGTGCCAGCAGCTTGGCCCCAGGGGGGCCTTTCAATGAGCAGTTCTTC
D gene: -
clone size: -
J gene: TRBJ2-1
V gene: TRBV5-6

CDR3 protein: CAISEDRFGYTF
CDR3 DNA: TGTGCCATCAGTGAGGACAGGTTTGGCTACACCTTC
D gene: -
clone size: -
J gene: TRBJ1-2
V gene: TRBV10-3

CDR3 protein: CATTLGGSTGANVLTF
CDR3 DNA: TGTGCCACCACCCTAGGGGGATCCACTGGGGCCAACGTCCTGACTTTC
D gene: -
clone size: -
J gene: TRBJ2-6
V gene: TRBV15

CDR3 protein: CASSPGRGYNEQFF
CDR3 DNA: TGTGCCAGTAGTCCAGGGAGGGGATACAATGAGCAGTTCTTC
D gene: TRBD2
clone size: -
J gene: TRBJ2-1
V gene: TRBV19

CDR3 protein: CASSLTGRDGYTF
CDR3 DNA: TGTGCCAGCAGTTTAACAGGGCGGGATGGCTACACCTTC
D gene: -
clone size: -
J gene: TRBJ1-2
V gene: TRBV12-3/TRBV12-4

CDR3 protein: CASSQDPGGSGQPQHF
CDR3 DNA: TGCGCCAGCAGCCAAGATCCCGGGGGATCAGGTCAGCCCCAGCATTTT
D gene: -
clone size: -
J gene: TRBJ1-5
V gene: TRBV4-1

CDR3 protein: CASSGSIAGGLDNEQFF
CDR3 DNA: TGTGCCAGCAGTGGATCGATAGCGGGGGGGCTAGACAATGAGCAGTTCTTC
D gene: TRBD2
clone size: -
J gene: TRBJ2-1
V gene: TRBV2

CDR3 protein: CASSIEGGGVSNQPQHF
CDR3 DNA: TGTGCCAGTAGTATAGAGGGGGGGGGTGTTAGCAATCAGCCCCAGCATTTT
D gene: -
clone size: -
J gene: TRBJ1-5
V gene: TRBV19

CDR3 protein: CAISEPDRDGYTF
CDR3 DNA: TGTGCCATCAGTGAGCCGGACAGGGATGGCTACACCTTC
D gene: TRBD1
clone size: -
J gene: TRBJ1-2
V gene: TRBV10-3

CDR3 protein: CASSQDLEGVQETQYF
CDR3 DNA: TGTGCCAGCAGCCAAGATCTCGAAGGGGTCCAAGAGACCCAGTACTTC
D gene: -
clone size: -
J gene: TRBJ2-5
V gene: TRBV3-1/TRBV3-2

CDR3 protein: CASSLAGQGTAEQYF
CDR3 DNA: TGCGCCAGCAGCTTGGCGGGACAGGGGACGGCCGAGCAGTACTTC
D gene: TRBD1
clone size: -
J gene: TRBJ2-7
V gene: TRBV5-1

CDR3 protein: CASRTGGDYGYTF
CDR3 DNA: TGTGCCAGCCGGACAGGGGGGGACTATGGCTACACCTTC
D gene: TRBD1
clone size: -
J gene: TRBJ1-2
V gene: TRBV6-5

CDR3 protein: CASSLHAGEQFF
CDR3 DNA: TGTGCCAGCAGCCTCCACGCGGGGGAGCAGTTCTTC
D gene: -
clone size: -
J gene: TRBJ2-1
V gene: TRBV11-3

CDR3 protein: CASSQTDRARETQYF
CDR3 DNA: TGTGCCAGCAGTCAAACTGACAGGGCACGGGAGACCCAGTACTTC
D gene: TRBD1
clone size: -
J gene: TRBJ2-5
V gene: TRBV6-2/TRBV6-3

CDR3 protein: CASRDPADGGSPFF
CDR3 DNA: TGTGCCAGCAGGGATCCGGCCGATGGGGGGAGTCCGTTCTTC
D gene: -
clone size: once
J gene: TRBJ2-1
V gene: TRBV2

CDR3 protein: CASSYGLAGSTDTQYF
CDR3 DNA: TGTGCCAGCAGTTACGGTCTAGCGGGGAGCACAGATACGCAGTATTTT
D gene: TRBD2
clone size: -
J gene: TRBJ2-3
V gene: TRBV6-5

CDR3 protein: CASSLPVEQFF
CDR3 DNA: TGTGCCAGCTCACTTCCAGTTGAGCAGTTCTTC
D gene: -
clone size: -
J gene: TRBJ2-1
V gene: TRBV18